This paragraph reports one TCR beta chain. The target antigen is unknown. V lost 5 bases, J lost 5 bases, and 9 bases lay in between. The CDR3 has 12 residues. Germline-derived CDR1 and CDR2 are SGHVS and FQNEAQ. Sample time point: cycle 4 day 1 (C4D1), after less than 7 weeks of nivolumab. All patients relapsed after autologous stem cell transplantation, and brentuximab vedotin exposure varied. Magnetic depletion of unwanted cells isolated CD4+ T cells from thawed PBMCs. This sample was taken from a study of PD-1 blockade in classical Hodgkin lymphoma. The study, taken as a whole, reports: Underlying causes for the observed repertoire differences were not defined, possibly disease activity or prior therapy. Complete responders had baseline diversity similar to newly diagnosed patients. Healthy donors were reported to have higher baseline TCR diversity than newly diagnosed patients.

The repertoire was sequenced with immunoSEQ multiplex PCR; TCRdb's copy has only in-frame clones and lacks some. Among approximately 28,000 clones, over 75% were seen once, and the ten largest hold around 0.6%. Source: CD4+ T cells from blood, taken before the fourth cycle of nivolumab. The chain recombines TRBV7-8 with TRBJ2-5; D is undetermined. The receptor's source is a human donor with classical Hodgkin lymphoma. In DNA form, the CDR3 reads TGTGCCAGCAGCGGACGAAGGGAGACCCAGTACTTC. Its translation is CASSGRRETQYF. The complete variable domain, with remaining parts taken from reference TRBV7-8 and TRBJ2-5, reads GAGVSQSPRYKVAKRGQDVALRCDPISGHVSLFWYQQALGQGPEFLTYFQNEAQLDKSGLPSDRFFAERPEGSVSTLKIQRTQQEDSAVYLCASSGRRETQYFGPGTRLLVL.